The T cell receptor (beta chain) under discussion was sequenced for a study of PD-1 blockade in mismatch repair-deficient tumors. A single count supports this clone. Only in-frame clones appear in the TCRdb table, and some are missing; sequencing was by immunoSEQ multiplex PCR. The sample contains some 120,000 clones, about 88% of which appear only once. This TCR was recovered from an adult with mismatch repair-deficient cancer. Sequenced here: peripheral blood, sampled just over 70 weeks after starting pembrolizumab.

The CDR3 loop reads CASSLTRRPGEAFF. The CDR3 DNA sequence: TGTGCCAGCAGCTTAACCCGACGGCCCGGAGAAGCTTTCTTT. The chain employs TRBV7-9 and TRBJ1-1; D gene ambiguous. Germline CDR1 and CDR2: SEHNR and FQNEAQ (reference sequence). The CDR3 runs to 14 residues. V gave up 2 bases and J gave up 8 bases, with 15 bases separating them.